This T cell receptor (beta chain) comes out of a study of T-cell reconstitution after alpha-beta-depleted transplantation in children. Study-level results: Reported findings indicate that, about two months after transplant, alpha-beta T cells came from several hundred expanded clones, which were derived from non-depleted graft cells. Surviving recipient T cells and thymic progenitors produced the high day-60 TCRbeta diversity seen in some patients. Diversity and T-cell counts at one year after transplant derived mostly from new T cells.

Notes on this clonotype: Antigen unknown. This likely comes from a read error, as the CDR3 has no conserved phenylalanine or tryptophan at its end.

Preparation of the TCRbeta library used unique molecular identifiers. Each CDR3 protein gets one entry after TCRdb re-called the PCR reads with MiXCR. The sample gives approximately 520,000 distinct CDR3 sequences, roughly 10% of which show up once; 14% is in the top ten. This CDR3 contains 13 residues. Material: PBMCs, mostly from graft donor cells, obtained 180 days after TCRalphabeta/CD19-depleted stem cell transplant. The gene calls are TRBV12-3 or TRBV12-4 and TRBJ2-3, with 9 bases matching TRBD2. The sequence was collected from a female patient aged 2-15 years who had a stem cell transplant for aplastic anemia, so the T cells may come from the graft donor. CDR3 loop: CASSLAGVDTQYS. The CDR3 DNA reads TGTGCCAGCAGCTTAGCGGGAGTTGATACGCAGTATTCT.